The subject of this entry is one TCR beta chain. Antigen specificity is unknown. The libraries were made with immunoSEQ version 4 in survey mode. This table comes from immunoSEQ multiplex PCR, and its TCRdb copy is limited to in-frame clones, with some not included. The table lists 46,000 or so clones, around 80% of them singletons. The record originates from a study of persistence of HIV-infected CD4 T cells. Lysates of CMV-infected fibroblasts at around 9.9 ug/mL stimulated these cells. CD40L/CD69 double-negative CD45RO-high memory CD4+ T cells were collected. For at least 4 years, plasma HIV-1 RNA was undetectable (<50 copies/mL). This CDR3 is built from 11 residues. The V gene's germline CDR1 is GTSNPN and CDR2 SVGIG (reference sequence). V lost 3 bases, J lost 15 bases, and 3 bases stayed unmatched.

The receptor was derived from an adult man with HIV who was CMV-seropositive. Material: CD4+ T cells sorted from PBMCs after roughly 20-hour stimulation, obtained from a patient who received antiretroviral therapy. The chain is built from TRBV30 and TRBJ2-1; 12 positions match TRBD2. CDR3 amino acids: CAWRSTSGRFF. The CDR3 nucleotides are TGTGCCTGGAGATCGACTAGCGGGAGGTTCTTC.